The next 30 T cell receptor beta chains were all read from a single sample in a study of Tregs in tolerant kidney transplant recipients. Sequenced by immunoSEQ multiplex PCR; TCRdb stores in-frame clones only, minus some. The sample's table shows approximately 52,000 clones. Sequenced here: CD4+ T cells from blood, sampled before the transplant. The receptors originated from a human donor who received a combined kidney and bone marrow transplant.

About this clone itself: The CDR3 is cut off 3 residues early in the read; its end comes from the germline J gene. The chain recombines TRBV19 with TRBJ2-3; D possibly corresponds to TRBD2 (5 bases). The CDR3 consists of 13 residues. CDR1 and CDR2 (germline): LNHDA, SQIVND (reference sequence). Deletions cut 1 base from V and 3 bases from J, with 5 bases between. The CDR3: CASSIAGTDTQYF. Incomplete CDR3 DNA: TGTGCCAGTAGTATAGCGGGGACAGATACG. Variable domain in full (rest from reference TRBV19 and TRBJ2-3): DGGITQSPKYLFRKEGQNVTLSCEQNLNHDAMYWYRQDPGQGLRLIYYSQIVNDFQKGDIAEGYSVSREKKESFPLTVTSAQKNPTAFYLCASSIAGTDTQYFGPGTRLTVL.

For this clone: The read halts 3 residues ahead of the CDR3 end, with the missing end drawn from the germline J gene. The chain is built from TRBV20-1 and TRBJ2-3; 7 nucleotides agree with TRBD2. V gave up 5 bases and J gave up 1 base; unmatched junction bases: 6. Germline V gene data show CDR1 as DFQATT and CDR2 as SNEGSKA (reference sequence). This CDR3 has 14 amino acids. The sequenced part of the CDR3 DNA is TGCAGTGCTTCGCGACTAGCCGGCACAGATACG. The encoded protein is CSASRLAGTDT. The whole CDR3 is CSASRLAGTDTQYF.

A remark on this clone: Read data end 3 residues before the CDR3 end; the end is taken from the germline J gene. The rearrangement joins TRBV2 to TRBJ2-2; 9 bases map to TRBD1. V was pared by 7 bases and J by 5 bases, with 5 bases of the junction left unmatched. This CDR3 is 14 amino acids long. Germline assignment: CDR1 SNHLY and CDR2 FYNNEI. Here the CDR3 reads CASKTGTGTGELFF. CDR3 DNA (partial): TGTGCCAGCAAAACCGGGACAGGGACCGGGGAG.

The CDR3 bases that were read are TGTGCCAGCAGCAGGGATCTTAGCGGGAGCCTCGACGAG. Protein sequence: CASSRDLSGSLDE. The whole CDR3 protein is CASSRDLSGSLDEQYF. This chain joins TRBV5-4 and TRBJ2-7; TRBD2 agrees at 9 bases. The read comes to an end 3 residues before the CDR3 does, leaving the germline J gene to fill in the end. J was trimmed by 5 bases and V by 4 bases; bases with no gene match: 13. Germline-derived CDR1 and CDR2 are SGHNT and YYREEE (reference sequence). This CDR3 has 16 amino acids.

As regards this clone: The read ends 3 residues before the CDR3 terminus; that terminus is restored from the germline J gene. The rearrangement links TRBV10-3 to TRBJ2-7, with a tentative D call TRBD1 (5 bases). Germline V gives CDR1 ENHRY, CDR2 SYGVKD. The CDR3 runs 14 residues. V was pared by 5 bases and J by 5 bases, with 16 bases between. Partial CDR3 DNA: TGTGCCATCAGTTTACAGGCTAAGTGGGACGAG. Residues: CAISLQAKWDE. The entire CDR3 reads CAISLQAKWDEQYF.

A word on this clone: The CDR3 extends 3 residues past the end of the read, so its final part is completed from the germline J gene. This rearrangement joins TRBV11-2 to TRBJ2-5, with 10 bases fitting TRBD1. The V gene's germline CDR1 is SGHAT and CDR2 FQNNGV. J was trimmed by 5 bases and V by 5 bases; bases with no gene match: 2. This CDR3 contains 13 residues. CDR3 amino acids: CASSRDRGETQYF. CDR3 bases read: TGTGCCAGCAGCAGGGACAGGGGTGAGACC.

CDR3 DNA (partial): TGTGCCAGCAGTTTTGGGACAGAGCACTACGAG. Its protein product is CASSFGTEHYE. The whole CDR3 sequence is CASSFGTEHYEQYF. J is TRBJ2-7 and V is TRBV12-3 or TRBV12-4; 7 bases are a match to TRBD1. With the read ending 3 residues before the CDR3 end, the germline J gene is used to fill in that end. This CDR3 is built from 14 residues. The V segment lost 3 bases and the J segment 3 bases; nucleotides outside the gene matches: 5.

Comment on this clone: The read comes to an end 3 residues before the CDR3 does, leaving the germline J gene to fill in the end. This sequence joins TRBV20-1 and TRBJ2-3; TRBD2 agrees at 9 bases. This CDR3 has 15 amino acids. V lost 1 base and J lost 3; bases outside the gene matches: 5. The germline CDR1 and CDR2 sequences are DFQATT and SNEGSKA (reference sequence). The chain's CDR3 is CSARGAGGRTDTQYF. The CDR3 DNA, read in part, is TGCAGTGCTAGAGGTGCGGGAGGGAGAACAGATACG.

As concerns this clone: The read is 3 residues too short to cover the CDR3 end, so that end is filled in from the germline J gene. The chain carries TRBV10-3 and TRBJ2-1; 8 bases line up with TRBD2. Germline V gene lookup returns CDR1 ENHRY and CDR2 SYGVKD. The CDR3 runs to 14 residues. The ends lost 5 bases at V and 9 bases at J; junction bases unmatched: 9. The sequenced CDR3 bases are TGTGCCATCAGTCGGGGACTAGACCAGGGTGAG. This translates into CAISRGLDQGE. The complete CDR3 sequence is CAISRGLDQGEQFF.

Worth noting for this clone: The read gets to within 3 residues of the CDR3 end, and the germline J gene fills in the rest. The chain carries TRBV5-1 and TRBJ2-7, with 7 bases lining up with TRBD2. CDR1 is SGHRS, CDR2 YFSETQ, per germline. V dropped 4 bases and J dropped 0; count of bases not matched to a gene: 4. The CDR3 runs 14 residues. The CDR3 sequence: CASSPGTNSYEQYF. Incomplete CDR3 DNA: TGCGCCAGCAGCCCCGGGACTAACTCCTACGAG.

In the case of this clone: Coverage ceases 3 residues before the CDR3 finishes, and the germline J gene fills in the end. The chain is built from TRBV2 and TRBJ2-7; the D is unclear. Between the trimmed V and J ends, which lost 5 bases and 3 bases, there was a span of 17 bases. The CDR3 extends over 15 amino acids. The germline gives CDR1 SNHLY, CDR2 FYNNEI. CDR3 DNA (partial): TGTGCCAGCAGTCGGTACGAGCGTGGCGGCTACGAG. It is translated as CASSRYERGGYE. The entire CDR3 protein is CASSRYERGGYEQYF.

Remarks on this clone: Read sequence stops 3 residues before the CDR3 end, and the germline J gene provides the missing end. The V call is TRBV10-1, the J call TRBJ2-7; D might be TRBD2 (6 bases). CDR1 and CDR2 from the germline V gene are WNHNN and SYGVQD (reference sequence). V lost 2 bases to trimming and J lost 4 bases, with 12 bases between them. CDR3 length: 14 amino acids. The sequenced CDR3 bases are TGCGCCAGCAGTGAGGGAGGGAGCGGTTACGAG. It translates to CASSEGGSGYE. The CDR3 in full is CASSEGGSGYEQYF.

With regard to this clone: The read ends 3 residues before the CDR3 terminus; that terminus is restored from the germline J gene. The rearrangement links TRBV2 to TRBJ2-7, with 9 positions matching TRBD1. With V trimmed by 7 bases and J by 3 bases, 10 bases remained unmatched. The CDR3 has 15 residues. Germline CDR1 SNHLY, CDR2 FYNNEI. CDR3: CASKSGGTGFYEQYF. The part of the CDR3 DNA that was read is TGTGCCAGCAAATCCGGGGGGACAGGGTTCTACGAG.

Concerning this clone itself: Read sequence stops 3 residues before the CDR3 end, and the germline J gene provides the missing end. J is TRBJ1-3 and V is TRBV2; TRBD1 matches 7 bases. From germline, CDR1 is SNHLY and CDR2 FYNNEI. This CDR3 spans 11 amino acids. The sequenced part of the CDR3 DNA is TGTGCCAGCAGTTCGGACAGGCCT. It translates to CASSSDRP. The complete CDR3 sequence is CASSSDRPIYF.

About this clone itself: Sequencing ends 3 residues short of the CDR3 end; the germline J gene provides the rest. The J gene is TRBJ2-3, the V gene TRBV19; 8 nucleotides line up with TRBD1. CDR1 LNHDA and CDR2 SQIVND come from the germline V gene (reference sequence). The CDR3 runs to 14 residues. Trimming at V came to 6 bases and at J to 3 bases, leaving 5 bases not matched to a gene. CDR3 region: CASRPRQGTDTQYF. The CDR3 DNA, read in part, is TGTGCCAGTAGGCCCCGACAGGGGACAGATACG.

The covered CDR3 bases are TGCAGCGTGTACACTAGCGGGAGGAATGAG. This translates into CSVYTSGRNE. The whole CDR3 protein reads CSVYTSGRNEQFF. The chain uses TRBV29-1 and TRBJ2-1; 12 nucleotides match TRBD2. The read ends 3 residues before the CDR3 terminus; that terminus is restored from the germline J gene. J was trimmed by 7 bases and V by 6 bases; bases with no gene match: 4. This CDR3 comprises 13 residues. Per germline, CDR1 SQVTM and CDR2 ANQGSEA.

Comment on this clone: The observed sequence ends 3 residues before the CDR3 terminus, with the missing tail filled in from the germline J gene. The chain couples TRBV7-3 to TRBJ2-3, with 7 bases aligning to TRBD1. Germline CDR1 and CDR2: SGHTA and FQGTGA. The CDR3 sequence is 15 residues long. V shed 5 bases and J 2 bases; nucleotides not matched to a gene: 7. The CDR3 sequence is CASSDLGQPTDTQYF. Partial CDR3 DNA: TGTGCCAGCAGCGACCTGGGACAGCCCACAGATACG.

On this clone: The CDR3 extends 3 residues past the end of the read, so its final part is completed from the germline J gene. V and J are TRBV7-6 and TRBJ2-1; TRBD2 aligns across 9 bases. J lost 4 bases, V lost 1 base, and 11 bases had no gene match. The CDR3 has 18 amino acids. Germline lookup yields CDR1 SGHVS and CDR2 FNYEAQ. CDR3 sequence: CASSLEKKNSGSYNEQFF. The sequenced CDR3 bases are TGTGCCAGCAGCTTAGAGAAGAAGAATAGCGGGAGTTACAATGAG.

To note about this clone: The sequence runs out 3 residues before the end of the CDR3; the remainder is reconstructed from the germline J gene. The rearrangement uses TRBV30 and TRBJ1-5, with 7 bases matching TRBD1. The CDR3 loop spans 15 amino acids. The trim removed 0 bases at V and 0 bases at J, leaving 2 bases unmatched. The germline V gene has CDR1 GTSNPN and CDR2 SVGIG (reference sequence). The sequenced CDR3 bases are TGTGCCTGGAGTGTAAAGGGGGCTAGCAATCAGCCC. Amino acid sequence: CAWSVKGASNQP. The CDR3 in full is CAWSVKGASNQPQHF.

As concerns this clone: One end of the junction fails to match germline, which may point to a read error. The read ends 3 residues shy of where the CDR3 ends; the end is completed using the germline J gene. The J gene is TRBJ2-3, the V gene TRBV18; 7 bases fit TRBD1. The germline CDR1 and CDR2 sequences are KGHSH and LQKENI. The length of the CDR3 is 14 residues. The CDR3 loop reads CTSSQQQGTDTQYF. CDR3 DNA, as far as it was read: TGTACCAGCTCACAGCAACAGGGGACAGATACG.

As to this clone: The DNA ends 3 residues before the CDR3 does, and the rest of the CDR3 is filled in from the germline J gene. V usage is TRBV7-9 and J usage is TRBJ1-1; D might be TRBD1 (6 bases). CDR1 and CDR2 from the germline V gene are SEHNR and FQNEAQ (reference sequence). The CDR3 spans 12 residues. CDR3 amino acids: CASSLEDREAFF. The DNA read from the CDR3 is TGTGCCAGCAGCTTAGAGGACAGAGAA. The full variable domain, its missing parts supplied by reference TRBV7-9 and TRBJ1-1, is DTGVSQNPRHKITKRGQNVTFRCDPISEHNRLYWYRQTLGQGPEFLTYFQNEAQLEKSRLLSDRFSAERPKGSFSTLEIQRTEQGDSAMYLCASSLEDREAFFGQGTRLTVV.

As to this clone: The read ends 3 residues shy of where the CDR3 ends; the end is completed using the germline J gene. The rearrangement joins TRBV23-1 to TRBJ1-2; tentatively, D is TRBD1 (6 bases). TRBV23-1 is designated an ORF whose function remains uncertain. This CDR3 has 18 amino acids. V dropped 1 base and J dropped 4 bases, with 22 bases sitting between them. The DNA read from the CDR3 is TGCGCCAGCAGTCAATGGACAACAGGGAACTGGGGGCTCTATGGC. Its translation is CASSQWTTGNWGLYG. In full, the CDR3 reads CASSQWTTGNWGLYGYTF.

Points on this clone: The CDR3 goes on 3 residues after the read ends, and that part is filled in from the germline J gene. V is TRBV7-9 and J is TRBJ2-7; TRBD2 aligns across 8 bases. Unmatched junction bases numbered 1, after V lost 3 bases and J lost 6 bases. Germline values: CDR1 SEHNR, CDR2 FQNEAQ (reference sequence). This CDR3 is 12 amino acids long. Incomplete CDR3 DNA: TGTGCCAGCAGCTTCGGACTAGCCGAG. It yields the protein CASSFGLAE. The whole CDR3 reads CASSFGLAEQYF.

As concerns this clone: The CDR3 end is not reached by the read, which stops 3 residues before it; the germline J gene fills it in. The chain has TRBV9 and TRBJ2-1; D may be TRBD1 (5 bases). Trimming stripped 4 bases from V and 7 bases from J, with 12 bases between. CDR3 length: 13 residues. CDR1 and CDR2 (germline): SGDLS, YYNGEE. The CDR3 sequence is CASSRRQQNEQFF. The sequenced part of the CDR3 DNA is TGTGCCAGCAGCCGGAGACAGCAGAATGAG.

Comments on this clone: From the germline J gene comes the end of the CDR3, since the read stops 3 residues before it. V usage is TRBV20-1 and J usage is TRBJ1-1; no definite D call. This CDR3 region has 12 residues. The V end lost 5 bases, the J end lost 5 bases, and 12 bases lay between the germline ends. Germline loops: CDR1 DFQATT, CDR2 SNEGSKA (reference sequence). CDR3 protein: CSAPRSRTEAFF. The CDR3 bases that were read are TGCAGTGCTCCCAGAAGCAGGACTGAA.

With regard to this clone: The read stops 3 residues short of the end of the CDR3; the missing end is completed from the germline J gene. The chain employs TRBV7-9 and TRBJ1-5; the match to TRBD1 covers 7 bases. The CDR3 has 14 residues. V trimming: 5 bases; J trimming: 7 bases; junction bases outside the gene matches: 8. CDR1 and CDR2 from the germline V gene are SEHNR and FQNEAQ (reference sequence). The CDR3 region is CASSKTGVRQPQHF. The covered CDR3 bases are TGTGCCAGCAGCAAAACAGGGGTGCGGCAGCCC.

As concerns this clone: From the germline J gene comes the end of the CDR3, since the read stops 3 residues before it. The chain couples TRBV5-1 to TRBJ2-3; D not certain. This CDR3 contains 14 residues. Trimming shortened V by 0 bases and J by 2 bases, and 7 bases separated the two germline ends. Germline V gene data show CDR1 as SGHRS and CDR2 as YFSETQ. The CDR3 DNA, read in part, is TGCGCCAGCAGCTTGGGACATAACACAGATACG. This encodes CASSLGHNTDT. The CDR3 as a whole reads CASSLGHNTDTQYF.

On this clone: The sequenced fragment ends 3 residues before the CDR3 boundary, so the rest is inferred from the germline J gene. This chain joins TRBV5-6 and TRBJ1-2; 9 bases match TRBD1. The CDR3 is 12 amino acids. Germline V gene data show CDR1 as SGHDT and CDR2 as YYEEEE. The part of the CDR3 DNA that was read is TGTGCCAGCAGCAGGGACAGGGACGAC. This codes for CASSRDRDD. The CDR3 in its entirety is CASSRDRDDYTF.

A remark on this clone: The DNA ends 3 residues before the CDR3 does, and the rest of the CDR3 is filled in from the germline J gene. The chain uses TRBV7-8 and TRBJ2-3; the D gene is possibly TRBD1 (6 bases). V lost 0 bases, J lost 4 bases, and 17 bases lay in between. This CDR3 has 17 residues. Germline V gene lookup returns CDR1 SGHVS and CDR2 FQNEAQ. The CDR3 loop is CASSLAFLLGGADTQYF. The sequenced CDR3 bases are TGTGCCAGCAGCTTAGCGTTCCTTCTAGGGGGTGCAGATACG.

The CDR3 reads CASSGTGFSNQPQHF. Incomplete CDR3 DNA: TGTGCCAGTAGTGGAACAGGGTTTAGCAATCAGCCC. The gene calls are TRBV19 and TRBJ1-5; maybe TRBD1 (6 bases). The read terminates 3 residues before the CDR3 end, so the remaining end is supplied by the germline J gene. V was shortened by 5 bases and J by 0 bases, with 11 bases between the two germline ends. The CDR3 totals 15 residues. Germline values: CDR1 LNHDA, CDR2 SQIVND (reference sequence). Filled out from reference TRBV19 and TRBJ1-5, the complete variable domain reads DGGITQSPKYLFRKEGQNVTLSCEQNLNHDAMYWYRQDPGQGLRLIYYSQIVNDFQKGDIAEGYSVSREKKESFPLTVTSAQKNPTAFYLCASSGTGFSNQPQHFGDGTRLSIL.